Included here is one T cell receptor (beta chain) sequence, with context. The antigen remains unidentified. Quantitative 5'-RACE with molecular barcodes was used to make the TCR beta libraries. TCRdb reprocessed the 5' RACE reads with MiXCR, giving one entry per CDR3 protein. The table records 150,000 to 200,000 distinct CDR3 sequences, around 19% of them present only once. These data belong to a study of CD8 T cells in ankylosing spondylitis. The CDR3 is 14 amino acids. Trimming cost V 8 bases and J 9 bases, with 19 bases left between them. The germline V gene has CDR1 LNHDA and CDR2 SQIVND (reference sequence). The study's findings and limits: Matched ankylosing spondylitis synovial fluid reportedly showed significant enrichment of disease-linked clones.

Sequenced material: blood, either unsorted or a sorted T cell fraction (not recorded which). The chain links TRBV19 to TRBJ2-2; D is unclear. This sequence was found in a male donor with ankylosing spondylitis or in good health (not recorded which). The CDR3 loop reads CASSGPLSPRELFF. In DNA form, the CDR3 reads TGTGCCAGTTCCGGGCCACTCAGCCCCCGGGAGCTGTTTTTT.